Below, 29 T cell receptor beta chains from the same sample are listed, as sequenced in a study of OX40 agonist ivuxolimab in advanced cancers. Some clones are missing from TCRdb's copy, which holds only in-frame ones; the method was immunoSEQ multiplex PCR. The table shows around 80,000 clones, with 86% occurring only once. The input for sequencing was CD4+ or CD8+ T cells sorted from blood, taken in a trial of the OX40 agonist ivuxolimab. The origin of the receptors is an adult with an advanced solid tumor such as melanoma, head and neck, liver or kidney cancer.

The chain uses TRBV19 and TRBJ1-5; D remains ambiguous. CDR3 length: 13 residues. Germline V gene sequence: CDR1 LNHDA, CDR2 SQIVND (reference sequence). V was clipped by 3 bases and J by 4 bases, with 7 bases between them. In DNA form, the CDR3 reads TGTGCCAGTAGTATCAAGAGGAATCAGCCCCAGCATTTT. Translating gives CASSIKRNQPQHF.

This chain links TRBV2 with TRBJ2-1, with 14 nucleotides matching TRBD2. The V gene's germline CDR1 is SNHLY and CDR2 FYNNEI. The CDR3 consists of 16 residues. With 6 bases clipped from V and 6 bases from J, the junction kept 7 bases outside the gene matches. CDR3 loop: CASRGTSGRRFNEQFF. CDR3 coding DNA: TGTGCCAGCAGGGGGACTAGCGGGAGAAGGTTCAATGAGCAGTTCTTC.

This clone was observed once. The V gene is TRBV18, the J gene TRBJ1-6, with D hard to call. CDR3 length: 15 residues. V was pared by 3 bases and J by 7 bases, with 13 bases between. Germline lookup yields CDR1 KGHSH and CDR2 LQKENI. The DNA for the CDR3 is TGTGCCAGCTCACCGGGGAATGGTCTAAATTCACCCCTCCACTTT. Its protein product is CASSPGNGLNSPLHF.

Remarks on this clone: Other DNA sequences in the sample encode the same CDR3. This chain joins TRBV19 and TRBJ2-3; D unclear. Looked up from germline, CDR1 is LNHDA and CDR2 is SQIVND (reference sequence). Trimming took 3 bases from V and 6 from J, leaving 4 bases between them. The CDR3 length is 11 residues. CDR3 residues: CASSIGDTQYF. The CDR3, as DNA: TGTGCCAGTAGTATTGGTGATACGCAGTATTTT.

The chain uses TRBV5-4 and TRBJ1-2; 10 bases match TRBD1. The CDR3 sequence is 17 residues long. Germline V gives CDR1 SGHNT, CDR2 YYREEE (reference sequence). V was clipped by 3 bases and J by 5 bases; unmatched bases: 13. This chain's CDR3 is CASSSTGGAFLTYGYTF. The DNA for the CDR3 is TGTGCCAGCAGCTCGACAGGGGGCGCTTTCCTGACTTATGGCTACACCTTC.

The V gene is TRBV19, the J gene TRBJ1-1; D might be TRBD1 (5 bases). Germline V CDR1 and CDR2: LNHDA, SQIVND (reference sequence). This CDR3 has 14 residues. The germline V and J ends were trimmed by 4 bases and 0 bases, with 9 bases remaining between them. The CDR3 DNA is TGTGCCAGTAGTAAGGCAGGGATGAACACTGAAGCTTTCTTT. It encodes CASSKAGMNTEAFF.

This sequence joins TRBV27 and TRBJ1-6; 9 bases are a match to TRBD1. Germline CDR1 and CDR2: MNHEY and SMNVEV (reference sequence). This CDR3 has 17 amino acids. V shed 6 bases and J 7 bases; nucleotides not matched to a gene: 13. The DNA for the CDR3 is TGTGCCAGCAGAATTCCGGGACAGGGCTATCGAAATTCACCCCTCCACTTT. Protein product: CASRIPGQGYRNSPLHF.

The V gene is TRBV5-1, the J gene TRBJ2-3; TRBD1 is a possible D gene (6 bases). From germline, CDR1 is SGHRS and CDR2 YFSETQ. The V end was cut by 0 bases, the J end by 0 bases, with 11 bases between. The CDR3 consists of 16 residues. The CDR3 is CASSLEGDGSTDTQYF. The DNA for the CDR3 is TGCGCCAGCAGCTTGGAGGGGGACGGAAGCACAGATACGCAGTATTTT.

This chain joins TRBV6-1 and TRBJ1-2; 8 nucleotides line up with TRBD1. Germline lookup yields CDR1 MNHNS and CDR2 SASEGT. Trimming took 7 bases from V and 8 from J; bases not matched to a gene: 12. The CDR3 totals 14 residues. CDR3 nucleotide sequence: TGTGCCAGCACCTCCGCAGGGGGCGACAAGGGCTACACCTTC. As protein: CASTSAGGDKGYTF.

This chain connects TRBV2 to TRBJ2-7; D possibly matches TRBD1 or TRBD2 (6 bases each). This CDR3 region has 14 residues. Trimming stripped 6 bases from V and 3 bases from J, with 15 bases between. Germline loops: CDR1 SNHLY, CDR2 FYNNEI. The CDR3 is CASSGGRGNYEQYF. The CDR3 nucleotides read TGTGCCAGCAGCGGGGGAAGGGGGAACTACGAGCAGTACTTC. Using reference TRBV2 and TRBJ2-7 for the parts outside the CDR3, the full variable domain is EPEVTQTPSHQVTQMGQEVILRCVPISNHLYFYWYRQILGQKVEFLVSFYNNEISEKSEIFDDQFSVERPDGSNFTLKIRSTKLEDSAMYFCASSGGRGNYEQYFGPGTRLTVT.

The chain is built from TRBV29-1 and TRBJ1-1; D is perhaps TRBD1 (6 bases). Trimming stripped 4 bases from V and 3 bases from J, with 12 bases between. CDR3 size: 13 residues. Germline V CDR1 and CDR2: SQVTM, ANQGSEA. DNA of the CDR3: TGCAGCGTTGCAACAGGGCTGGACACTGAAGCTTTCTTT. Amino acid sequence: CSVATGLDTEAFF. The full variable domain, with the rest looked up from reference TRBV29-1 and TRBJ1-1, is SAVISQKPSRDICQRGTSLTIQCQVDSQVTMMFWYRQQPGQSLTLIATANQGSEATYESGFVIDKFPISRPNLTFSTLTVSNMSPEDSSIYLCSVATGLDTEAFFGQGTRLTVV.

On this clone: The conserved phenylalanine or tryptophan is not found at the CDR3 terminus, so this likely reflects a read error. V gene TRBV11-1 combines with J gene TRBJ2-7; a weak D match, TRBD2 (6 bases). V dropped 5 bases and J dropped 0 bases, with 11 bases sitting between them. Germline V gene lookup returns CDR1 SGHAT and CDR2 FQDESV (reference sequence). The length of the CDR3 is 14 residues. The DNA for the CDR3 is TGTGCCAGCAGCCCTCCGGGACTCTCCTACGAGCAGTACCTC. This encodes CASSPPGLSYEQYL.

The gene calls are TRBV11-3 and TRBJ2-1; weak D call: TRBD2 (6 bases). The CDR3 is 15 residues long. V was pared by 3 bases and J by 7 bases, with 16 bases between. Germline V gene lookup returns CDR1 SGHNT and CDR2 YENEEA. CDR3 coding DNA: TGTGCCAGCAGCTTGGGGGGACGGGAGTTAAATGAGCAGTTCTTC. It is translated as CASSLGGRELNEQFF. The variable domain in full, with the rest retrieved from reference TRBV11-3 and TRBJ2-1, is EAGVVQSPRYKIIEKKQPVAFWCNPISGHNTLYWYLQNLGQGPELLIRYENEEAVDDSQLPKDRFSAERLKGVDSTLKIQPAELGDSAVYLCASSLGGRELNEQFFGPGTRLTVL.

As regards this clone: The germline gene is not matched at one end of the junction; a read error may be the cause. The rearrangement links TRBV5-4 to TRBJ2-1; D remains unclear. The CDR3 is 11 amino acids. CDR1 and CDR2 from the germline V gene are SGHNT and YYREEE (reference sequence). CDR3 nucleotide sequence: TGTGCCAGCAGCTCCGACAATGAGCAGTTCTTC. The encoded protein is CASSSDNEQFF.

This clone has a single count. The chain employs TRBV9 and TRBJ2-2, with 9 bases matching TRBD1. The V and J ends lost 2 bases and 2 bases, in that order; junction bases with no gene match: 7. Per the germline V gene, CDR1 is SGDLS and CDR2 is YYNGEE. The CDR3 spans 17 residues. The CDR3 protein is CASSVGQGIKNTGELFF. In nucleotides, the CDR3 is TGTGCCAGCAGCGTTGGACAGGGGATAAAAAACACCGGGGAGCTGTTTTTT.

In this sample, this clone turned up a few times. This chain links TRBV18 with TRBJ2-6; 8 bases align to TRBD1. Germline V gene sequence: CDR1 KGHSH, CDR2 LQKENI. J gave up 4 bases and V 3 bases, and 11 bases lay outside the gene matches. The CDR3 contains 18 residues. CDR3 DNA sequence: TGTGCCAGCTCACCCGGGCCAGGGGGCGCGAAAGGGGCCAACGTCCTGACTTTC. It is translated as CASSPGPGGAKGANVLTF.

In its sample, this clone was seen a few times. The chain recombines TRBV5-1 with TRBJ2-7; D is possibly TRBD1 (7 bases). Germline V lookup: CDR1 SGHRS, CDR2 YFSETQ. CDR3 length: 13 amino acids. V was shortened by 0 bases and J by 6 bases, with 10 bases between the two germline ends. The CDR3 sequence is CASSLGQGGEQYF. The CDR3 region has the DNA TGCGCCAGCAGCTTGGGACAGGGAGGCGAGCAGTACTTC. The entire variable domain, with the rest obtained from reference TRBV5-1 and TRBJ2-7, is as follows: KAGVTQTPRYLIKTRGQQVTLSCSPISGHRSVSWYQQTPGQGLQFLFEYFSETQRNKGNFPGRFSGRQFSNSRSEMNVSTLELGDSALYLCASSLGQGGEQYFGPGTRLTVT.

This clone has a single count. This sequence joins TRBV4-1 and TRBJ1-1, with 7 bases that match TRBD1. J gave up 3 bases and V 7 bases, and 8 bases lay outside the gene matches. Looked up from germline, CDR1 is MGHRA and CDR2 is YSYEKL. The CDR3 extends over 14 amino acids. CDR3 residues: CASTRQGADTEAFF. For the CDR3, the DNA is TGCGCCAGCACCCGACAGGGAGCGGACACTGAAGCTTTCTTT.

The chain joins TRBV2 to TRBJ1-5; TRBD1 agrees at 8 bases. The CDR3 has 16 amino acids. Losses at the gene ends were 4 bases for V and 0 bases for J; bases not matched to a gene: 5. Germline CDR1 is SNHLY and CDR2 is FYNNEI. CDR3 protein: CASSAQGALSNQPQHF. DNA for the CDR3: TGTGCCAGCAGTGCTCAGGGGGCGCTTAGCAATCAGCCCCAGCATTTT.

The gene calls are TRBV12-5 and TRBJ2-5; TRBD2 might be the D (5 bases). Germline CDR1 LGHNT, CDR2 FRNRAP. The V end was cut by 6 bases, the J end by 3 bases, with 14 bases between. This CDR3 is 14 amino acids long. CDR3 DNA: TGTGCTAGTGGCAAGGACTCGTCTGAAGAGACCCAGTACTTC. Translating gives CASGKDSSEETQYF.

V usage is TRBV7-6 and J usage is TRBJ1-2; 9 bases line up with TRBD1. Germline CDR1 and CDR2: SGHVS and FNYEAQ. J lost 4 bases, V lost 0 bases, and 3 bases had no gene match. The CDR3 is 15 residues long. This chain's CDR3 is CASSLAVGQGYGYTF. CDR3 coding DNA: TGTGCCAGCAGCTTAGCCGTGGGACAGGGCTATGGCTACACCTTC.

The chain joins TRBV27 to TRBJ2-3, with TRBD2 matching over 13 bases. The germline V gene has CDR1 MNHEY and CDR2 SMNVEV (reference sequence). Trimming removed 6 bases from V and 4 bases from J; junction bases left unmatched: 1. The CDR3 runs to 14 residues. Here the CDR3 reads CASRLAGGPDTQYF. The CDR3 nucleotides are TGTGCCAGCAGACTAGCGGGGGGGCCAGATACGCAGTATTTT.

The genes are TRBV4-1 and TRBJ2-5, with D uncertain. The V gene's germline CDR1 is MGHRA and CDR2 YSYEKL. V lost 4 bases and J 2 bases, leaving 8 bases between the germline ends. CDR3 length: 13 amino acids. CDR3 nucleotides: TGCGCCAGCAGCCGAACCGAACAAGAGACCCAGTACTTC. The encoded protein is CASSRTEQETQYF.

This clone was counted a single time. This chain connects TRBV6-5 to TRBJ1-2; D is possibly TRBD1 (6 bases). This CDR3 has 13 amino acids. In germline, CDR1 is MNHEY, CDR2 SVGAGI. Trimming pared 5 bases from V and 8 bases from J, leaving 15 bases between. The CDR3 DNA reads TGTGCCAGCAGTCCCACGGGGGCAGGAGGCTACACCTTC. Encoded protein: CASSPTGAGGYTF.

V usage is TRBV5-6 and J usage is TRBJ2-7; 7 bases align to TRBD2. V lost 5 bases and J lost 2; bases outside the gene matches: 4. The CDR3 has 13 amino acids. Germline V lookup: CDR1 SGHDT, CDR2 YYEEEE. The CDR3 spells CASRPAGAYEQYF. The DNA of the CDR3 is TGTGCCAGCAGGCCGGCGGGGGCCTACGAGCAGTACTTC.

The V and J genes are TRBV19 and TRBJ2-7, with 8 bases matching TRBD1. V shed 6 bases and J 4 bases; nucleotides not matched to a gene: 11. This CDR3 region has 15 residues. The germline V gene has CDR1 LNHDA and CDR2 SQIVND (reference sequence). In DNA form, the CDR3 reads TGTGCCAGTAGCGCCCTGGGGACAGGAATTTACGAGCAGTACTTC. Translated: CASSALGTGIYEQYF. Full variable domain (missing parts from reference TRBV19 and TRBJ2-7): DGGITQSPKYLFRKEGQNVTLSCEQNLNHDAMYWYRQDPGQGLRLIYYSQIVNDFQKGDIAEGYSVSREKKESFPLTVTSAQKNPTAFYLCASSALGTGIYEQYFGPGTRLTVT.

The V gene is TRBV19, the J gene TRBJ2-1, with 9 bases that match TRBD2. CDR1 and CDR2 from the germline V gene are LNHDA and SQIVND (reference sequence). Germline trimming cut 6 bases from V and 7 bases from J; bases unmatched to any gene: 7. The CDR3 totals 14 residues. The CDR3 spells CASRVGTSKNEQFF. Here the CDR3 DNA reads TGTGCCAGTAGGGTAGGGACTAGCAAAAATGAGCAGTTCTTC.

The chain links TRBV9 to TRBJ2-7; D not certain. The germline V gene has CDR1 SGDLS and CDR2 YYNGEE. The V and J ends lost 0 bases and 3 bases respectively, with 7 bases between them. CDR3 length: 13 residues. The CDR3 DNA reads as TGTGCCAGCAGCGTAGCTTCTAGCTACGAGCAGTACTTC. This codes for CASSVASSYEQYF. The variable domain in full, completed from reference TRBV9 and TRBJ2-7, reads DSGVTQTPKHLITATGQRVTLRCSPRSGDLSVYWYQQSLDQGLQFLIQYYNGEERAKGNILERFSAQQFPDLHSELNLSSLELGDSALYFCASSVASSYEQYFGPGTRLTVT.

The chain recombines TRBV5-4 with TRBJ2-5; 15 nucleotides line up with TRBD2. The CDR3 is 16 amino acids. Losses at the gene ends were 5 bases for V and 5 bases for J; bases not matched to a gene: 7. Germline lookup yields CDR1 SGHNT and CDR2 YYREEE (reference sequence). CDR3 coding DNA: TGTGCCAGCAGTCAGGGACTAGCGGGAGGAATGGAGACCCAGTACTTC. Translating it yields CASSQGLAGGMETQYF.